This TCR beta chain was recovered during a study of cytomegalovirus exposure and HLA in healthy donors (dated by TCRdb to 2015 to 2018). Notes on the research overall: A later analysis indicated that the 90 to 150 validation repertoires were generated on the platform also employed for the approximately 690 repertoires of the first cohort. The study was designed to test whether signatures of past pathogen exposure could be identified by cataloging public T cell receptors. Besides the first cohort of roughly 660 subjects, a separate validation cohort made up of over 95 different subjects was used. High-throughput TCR immunosequencing, statistical association of individual TCRs with disease status, and machine learning were combined to predict cytomegalovirus infection status. Paper-wide results and their limitations: In vitro tests confirmed that a few of the cytomegalovirus-associated TCR beta chains recognize cytomegalovirus antigens. Of the cluster scores, about 94% were above 0 in a later analysis, which found that TCRs clustered in the first cohort also tended to co-occur in the 120 validation repertoires. While some public TCRs were present in many individuals, most TCR sequences turned up only very rarely across donors. The validation cohort had no HLA typing available for a later analysis, so co-occurrence within that cohort was assessed over all 130 or so repertoires. Cytomegalovirus status was reported to be diagnosed by the classifier with high specificity and sensitivity in both the original and validation cohorts. The authors suggested that the approach could potentially be generalized to other disease states and immunological phenotypes. The study listed 150 to 200 TCR beta chains as associated with cytomegalovirus.

Library preparation used the immunoSEQ multiplex PCR assay. On the study's bioinformatics: To diagnose cytomegalovirus status from the catalog of TCR beta chain sequences, a statistical classification framework was built. Not all clones reach the TCRdb copy of this immuneACCESS table, which keeps in-frame sequences only. Checked studies attribute under half of the gap to unresolved V genes and leave the rest unexplained. V and J calls plus clone size are reproduced from that table; the DNA served to infer D and trimming. Present in this sample are fewer than 100,000 clones, roughly 94% of which were seen just once. Approximately 3.4% of the sample is taken by the ten largest. Donors formed part of the validation cohort, which comprised 120 subjects and was distinct from the first cohort of under 850 subjects. In the case of this clone: Its binding antigen is unknown. No base quality values were provided; no much bigger clone lies one nucleotide off.

At the junction V is shortened by 4 bases and J by 7 bases; bases outside the gene matches: 1. The CDR3 sequence holds 11 residues, the cysteine and phenylalanine included. Only the CDR3 portion is preserved as DNA: 33 bases, with reading frame beginning at the first base. Based on the germline V gene, the CDR1 and CDR2 sequences are SGHAT and FQNNGV. Sequenced input: PBMCs. The source of this sequence is a woman between 18 and 29 years old in good health and CMV-seropositive. The chain is encoded by TRBV11-2 joined to TRBJ2-7; a stretch of 7 junction bases matches TRBD1. CDR3 protein: CASSWGQEQYF. DNA sequence: TGTGCCAGCAGCTGGGGACAGGAGCAGTACTTC.